This T cell receptor (beta chain) was captured by sequencing in a study of control samples from healthy donors and cancer patients. J lost 6 bases, V lost 4 bases, and 16 bases had no gene match. CDR1 LGHNA and CDR2 YNFKEQ come from the germline V gene. The CDR3 loop spans 17 amino acids. Profiling relied on immunoSEQ multiplex PCR, and the TCRdb table lists in-frame clones only, not all of them. Among more than 35,000 clones listed, roughly 94% were seen once. V gene TRBV4-2 combines with J gene TRBJ2-7, with 9 bases that match TRBD2. The receptor was derived from a man aged 55 to 69 in good health. Specimen: blood. This CDR3 reads CASSPSIGASGTREQYF. In DNA form, the CDR3 reads TGTGCCAGCAGCCCCTCTATCGGAGCTAGCGGGACTCGCGAGCAGTACTTC.